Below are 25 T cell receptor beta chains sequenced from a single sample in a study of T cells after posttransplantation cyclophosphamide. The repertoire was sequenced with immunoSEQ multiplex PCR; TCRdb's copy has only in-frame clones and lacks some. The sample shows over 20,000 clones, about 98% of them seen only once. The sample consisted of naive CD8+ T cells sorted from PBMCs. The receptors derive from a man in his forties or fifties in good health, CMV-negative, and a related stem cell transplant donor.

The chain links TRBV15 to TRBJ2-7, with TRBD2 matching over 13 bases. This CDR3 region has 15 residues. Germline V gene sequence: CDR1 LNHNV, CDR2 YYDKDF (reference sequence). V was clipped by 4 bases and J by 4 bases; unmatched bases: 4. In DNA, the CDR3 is TGTGCCACCAGCATAGGACTAGCGGGAGCATACGAGCAGTACTTC. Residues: CATSIGLAGAYEQYF.

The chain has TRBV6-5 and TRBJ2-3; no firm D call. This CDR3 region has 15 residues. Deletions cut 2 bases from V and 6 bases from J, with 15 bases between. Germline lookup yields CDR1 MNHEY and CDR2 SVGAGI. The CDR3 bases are TGTGCCAGCAGTTACCGGTACGGTTTGATGGATACGCAGTATTTT. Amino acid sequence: CASSYRYGLMDTQYF.

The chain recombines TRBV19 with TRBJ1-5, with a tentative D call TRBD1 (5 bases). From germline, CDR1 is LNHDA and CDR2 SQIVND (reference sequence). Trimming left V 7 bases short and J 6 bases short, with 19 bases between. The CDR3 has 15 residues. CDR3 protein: CASTYDRQGSQPQHF. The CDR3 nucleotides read TGTGCCAGTACTTATGACCGGCAGGGAAGTCAGCCCCAGCATTTT.

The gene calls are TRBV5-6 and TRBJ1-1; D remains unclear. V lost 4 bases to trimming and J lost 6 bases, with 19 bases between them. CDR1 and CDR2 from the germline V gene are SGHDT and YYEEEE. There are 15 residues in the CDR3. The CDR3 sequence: CASSPPYPEPAEAFF. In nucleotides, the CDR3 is TGTGCCAGCAGCCCCCCTTACCCCGAGCCGGCTGAAGCTTTCTTT.

The CDR3 reads CASSPSGSQETQYF. The CDR3 bases are TGTGCCAGCAGCCCTAGCGGGAGCCAAGAGACCCAGTACTTC. The rearrangement joins TRBV7-2 to TRBJ2-5; 10 bases are a match to TRBD2. There are 14 residues in the CDR3. With 5 bases clipped from V and 1 base from J, the junction kept 1 base outside the gene matches. Germline assignment: CDR1 SGHTA and CDR2 FQGNSA.

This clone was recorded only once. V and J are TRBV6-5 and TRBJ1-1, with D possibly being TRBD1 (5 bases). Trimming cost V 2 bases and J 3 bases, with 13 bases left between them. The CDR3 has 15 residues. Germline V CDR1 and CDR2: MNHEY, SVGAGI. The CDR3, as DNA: TGTGCCAGCAGTTACGGTGACCAAGGGGACACTGAAGCTTTCTTT. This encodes CASSYGDQGDTEAFF.

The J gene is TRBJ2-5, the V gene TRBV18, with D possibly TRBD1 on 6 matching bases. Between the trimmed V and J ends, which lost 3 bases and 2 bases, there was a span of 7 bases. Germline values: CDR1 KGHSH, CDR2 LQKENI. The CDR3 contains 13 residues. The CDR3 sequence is CASSPDSQETQYF. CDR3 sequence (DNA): TGTGCCAGCTCACCGGACAGTCAAGAGACCCAGTACTTC.

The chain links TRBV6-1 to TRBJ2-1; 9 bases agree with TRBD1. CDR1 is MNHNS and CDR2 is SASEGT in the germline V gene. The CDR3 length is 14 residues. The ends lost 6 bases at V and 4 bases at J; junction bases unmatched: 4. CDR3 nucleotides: TGTGCCAGCAGACAGGGGGCGAGATACAATGAGCAGTTCTTC. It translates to CASRQGARYNEQFF.

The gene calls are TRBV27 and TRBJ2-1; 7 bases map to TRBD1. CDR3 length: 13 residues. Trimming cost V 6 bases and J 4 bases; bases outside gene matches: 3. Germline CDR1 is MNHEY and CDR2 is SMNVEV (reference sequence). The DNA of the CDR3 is TGTGCCAGCAGACCACAGGGGTACAATGAGCAGTTCTTC. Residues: CASRPQGYNEQFF.

Written as DNA, the CDR3 is TGTGCCAGCAGACCAGGGGCCCTTAGCAATCAGCCCCAGCATTTT. Translating gives CASRPGALSNQPQHF. The chain carries TRBV6-1 and TRBJ1-5; D is perhaps TRBD1 (6 bases). The CDR3 is 15 residues long. Germline lookup yields CDR1 MNHNS and CDR2 SASEGT. The germline V and J ends were trimmed by 6 bases and 0 bases, with 12 bases remaining between them.

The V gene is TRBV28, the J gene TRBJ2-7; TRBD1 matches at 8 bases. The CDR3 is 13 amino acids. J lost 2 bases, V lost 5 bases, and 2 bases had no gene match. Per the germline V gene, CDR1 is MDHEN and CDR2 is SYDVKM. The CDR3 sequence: CASSPRGPYEQYF. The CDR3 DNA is TGTGCCAGCAGTCCCAGGGGGCCCTACGAGCAGTACTTC.

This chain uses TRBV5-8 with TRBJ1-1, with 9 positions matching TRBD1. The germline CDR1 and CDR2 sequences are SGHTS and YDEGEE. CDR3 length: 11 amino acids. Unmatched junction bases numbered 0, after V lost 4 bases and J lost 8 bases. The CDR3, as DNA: TGTGCCAGCAGCGGGACAGGGGAAGCTTTCTTT. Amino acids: CASSGTGEAFF.

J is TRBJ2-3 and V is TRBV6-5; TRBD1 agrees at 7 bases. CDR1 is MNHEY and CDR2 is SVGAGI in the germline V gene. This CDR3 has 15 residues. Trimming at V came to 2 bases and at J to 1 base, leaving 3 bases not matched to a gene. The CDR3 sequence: CASSYEQGGTDTQYF. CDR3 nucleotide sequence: TGTGCCAGCAGTTACGAGCAGGGGGGCACAGATACGCAGTATTTT.

This chain's CDR3 is CASSLTGVDEQFF. In DNA, the CDR3 is TGTGCCAGCAGCTTGACAGGGGTTGATGAGCAGTTCTTC. The V and J genes are TRBV6-4 and TRBJ2-1; 8 nucleotides match TRBD1. The germline V gene has CDR1 MRHNA and CDR2 SNTAGT. J was trimmed by 8 bases and V by 6 bases; bases with no gene match: 6. The CDR3 length is 13 residues.

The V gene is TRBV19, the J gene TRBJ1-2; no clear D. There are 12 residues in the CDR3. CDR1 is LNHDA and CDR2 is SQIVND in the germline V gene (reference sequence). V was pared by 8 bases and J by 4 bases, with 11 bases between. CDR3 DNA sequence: TGTGCCAGTGCCCGGGGAGTCTATGGCTACACCTTC. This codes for CASARGVYGYTF.

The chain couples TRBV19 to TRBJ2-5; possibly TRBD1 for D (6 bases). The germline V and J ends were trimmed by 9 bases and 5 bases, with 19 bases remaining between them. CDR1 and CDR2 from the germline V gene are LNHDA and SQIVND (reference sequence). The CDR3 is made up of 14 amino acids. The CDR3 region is CASALGTPGETQYF. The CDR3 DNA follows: TGTGCCAGCGCTCTAGGGACACCGGGTGAGACCCAGTACTTC.

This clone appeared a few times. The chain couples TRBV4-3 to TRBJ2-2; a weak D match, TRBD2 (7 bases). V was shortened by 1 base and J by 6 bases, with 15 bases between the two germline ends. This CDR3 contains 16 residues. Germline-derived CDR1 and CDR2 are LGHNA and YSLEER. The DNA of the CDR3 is TGCGCCAGCAGCCAAGGGGAGGGGGTTTTTTCCGGGGAGCTGTTTTTT. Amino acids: CASSQGEGVFSGELFF.

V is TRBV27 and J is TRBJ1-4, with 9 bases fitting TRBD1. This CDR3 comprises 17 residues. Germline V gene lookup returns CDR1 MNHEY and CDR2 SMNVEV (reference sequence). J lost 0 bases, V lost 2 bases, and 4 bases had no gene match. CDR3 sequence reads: CASSLAGQGATNEKLFF. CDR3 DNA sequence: TGTGCCAGCAGTTTAGCGGGACAGGGCGCAACTAATGAAAAACTGTTTTTT.

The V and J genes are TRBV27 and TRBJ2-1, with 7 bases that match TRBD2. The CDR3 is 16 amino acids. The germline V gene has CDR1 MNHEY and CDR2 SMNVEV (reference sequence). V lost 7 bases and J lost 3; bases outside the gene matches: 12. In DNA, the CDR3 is TGTGCCAGCACCCCTTACCAGAGGGAGGGCTACAATGAGCAGTTCTTC. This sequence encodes CASTPYQREGYNEQFF.

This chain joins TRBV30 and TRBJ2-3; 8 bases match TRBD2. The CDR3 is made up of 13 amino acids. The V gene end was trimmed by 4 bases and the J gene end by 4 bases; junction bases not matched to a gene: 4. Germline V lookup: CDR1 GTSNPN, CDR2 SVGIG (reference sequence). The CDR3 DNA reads TGTGCCTGGAAGGCGGGAGGTCCAGATACGCAGTATTTT. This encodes CAWKAGGPDTQYF. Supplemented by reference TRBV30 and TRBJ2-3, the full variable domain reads SQTIHQWPATLVQPVGSPLSLECTVEGTSNPNLYWYRQAAGRGLQLLFYSVGIGQISSEVPQNLSASRPQDRQFILSSKKLLLSDSGFYLCAWKAGGPDTQYFGPGTRLTVL.

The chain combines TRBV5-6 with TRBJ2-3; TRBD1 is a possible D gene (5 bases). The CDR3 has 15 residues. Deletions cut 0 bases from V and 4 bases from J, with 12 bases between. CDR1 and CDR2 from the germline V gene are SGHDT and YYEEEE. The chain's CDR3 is CASSLDSWGSDTQYF. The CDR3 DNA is TGTGCCAGCAGCTTGGACTCCTGGGGCTCAGATACGCAGTATTTT. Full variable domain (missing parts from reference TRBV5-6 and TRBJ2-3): DAGVTQSPTHLIKTRGQQVTLRCSPKSGHDTVSWYQQALGQGPQFIFQYYEEEERQRGNFPDRFSGHQFPNYSSELNVNALLLGDSALYLCASSLDSWGSDTQYFGPGTRLTVL.

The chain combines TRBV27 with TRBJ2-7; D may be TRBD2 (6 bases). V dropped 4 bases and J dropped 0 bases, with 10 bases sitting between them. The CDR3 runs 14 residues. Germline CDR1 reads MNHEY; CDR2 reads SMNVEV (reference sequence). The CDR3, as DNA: TGTGCCAGCAGTTCGAGGAGGGCCTCCTACGAGCAGTACTTC. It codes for CASSSRRASYEQYF.

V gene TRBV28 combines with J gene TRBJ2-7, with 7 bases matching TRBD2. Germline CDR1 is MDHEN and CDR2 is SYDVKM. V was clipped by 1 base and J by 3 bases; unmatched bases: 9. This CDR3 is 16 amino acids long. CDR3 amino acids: CASSLFRLALRYEQYF. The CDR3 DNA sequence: TGTGCCAGCAGTTTATTTAGACTAGCTCTGCGCTACGAGCAGTACTTC.

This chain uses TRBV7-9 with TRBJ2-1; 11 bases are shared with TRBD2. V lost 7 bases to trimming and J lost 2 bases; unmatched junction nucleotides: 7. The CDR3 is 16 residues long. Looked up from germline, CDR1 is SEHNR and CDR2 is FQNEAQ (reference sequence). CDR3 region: CASTPLAGETYNEQFF. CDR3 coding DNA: TGTGCCAGCACCCCACTAGCGGGAGAAACCTACAATGAGCAGTTCTTC. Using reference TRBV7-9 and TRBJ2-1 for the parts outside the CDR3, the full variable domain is DTGVSQNPRHKITKRGQNVTFRCDPISEHNRLYWYRQTLGQGPEFLTYFQNEAQLEKSRLLSDRFSAERPKGSFSTLEIQRTEQGDSAMYLCASTPLAGETYNEQFFGPGTRLTVL.

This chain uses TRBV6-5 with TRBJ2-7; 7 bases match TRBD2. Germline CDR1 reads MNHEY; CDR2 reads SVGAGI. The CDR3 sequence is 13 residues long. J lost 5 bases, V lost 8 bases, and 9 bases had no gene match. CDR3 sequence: CASSGGSGNEQYF. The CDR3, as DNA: TGTGCCAGCTCGGGGGGTAGTGGGAACGAGCAGTACTTC.